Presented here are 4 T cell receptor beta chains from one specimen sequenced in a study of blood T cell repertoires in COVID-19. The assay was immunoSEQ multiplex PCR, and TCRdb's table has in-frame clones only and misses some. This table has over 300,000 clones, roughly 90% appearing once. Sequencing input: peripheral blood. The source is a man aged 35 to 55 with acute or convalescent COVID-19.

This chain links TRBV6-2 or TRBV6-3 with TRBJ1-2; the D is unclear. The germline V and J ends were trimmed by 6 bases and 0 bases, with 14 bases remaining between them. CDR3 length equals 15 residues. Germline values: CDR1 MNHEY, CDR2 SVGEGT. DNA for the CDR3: TGTGCCAGCAGCAAAAGCGGGAGTACTAACTATGGCTACACCTTC. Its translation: CASSKSGSTNYGYTF.

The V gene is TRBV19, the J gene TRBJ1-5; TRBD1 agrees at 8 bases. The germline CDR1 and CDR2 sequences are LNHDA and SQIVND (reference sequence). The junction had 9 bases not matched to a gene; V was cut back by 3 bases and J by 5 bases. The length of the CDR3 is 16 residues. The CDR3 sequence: CASSISDRGRYQPQHF. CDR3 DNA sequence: TGTGCCAGTAGTATTTCTGACAGGGGAAGGTATCAGCCCCAGCATTTT.

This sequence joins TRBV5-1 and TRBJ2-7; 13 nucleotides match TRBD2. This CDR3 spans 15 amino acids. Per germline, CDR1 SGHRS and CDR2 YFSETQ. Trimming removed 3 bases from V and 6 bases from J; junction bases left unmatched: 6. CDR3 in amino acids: CASSSLLAGGSEQYF. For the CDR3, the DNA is TGCGCCAGCAGCTCCTTACTAGCGGGGGGGTCCGAGCAGTACTTC.

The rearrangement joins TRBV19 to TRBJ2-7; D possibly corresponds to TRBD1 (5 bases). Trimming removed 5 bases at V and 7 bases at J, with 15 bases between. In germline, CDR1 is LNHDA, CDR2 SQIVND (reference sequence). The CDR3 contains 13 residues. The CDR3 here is CASSPWGLGEQYF. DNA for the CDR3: TGTGCCAGTAGTCCCTGGGGCCTCGGGGAGCAGTACTTC. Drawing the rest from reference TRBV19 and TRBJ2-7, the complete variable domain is DGGITQSPKYLFRKEGQNVTLSCEQNLNHDAMYWYRQDPGQGLRLIYYSQIVNDFQKGDIAEGYSVSREKKESFPLTVTSAQKNPTAFYLCASSPWGLGEQYFGPGTRLTVT.